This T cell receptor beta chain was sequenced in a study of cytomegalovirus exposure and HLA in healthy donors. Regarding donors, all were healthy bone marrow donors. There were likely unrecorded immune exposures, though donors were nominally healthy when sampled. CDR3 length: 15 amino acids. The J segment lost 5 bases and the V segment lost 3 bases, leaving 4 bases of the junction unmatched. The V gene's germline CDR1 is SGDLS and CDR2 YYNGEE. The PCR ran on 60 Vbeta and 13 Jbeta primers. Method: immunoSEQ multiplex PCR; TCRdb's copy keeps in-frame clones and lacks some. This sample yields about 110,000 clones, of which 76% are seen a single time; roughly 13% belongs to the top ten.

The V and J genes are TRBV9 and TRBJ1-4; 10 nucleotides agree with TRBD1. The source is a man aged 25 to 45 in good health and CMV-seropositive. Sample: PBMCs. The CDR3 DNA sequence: TGTGCCAGCAGCGGGACAGGGGGAAGCAATGAAAAACTGTTTTTT. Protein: CASSGTGGSNEKLFF.